The 21 T cell receptor beta chains given below trace back to one sample, sequenced in a study of blood T cell repertoires in COVID-19. Method: immunoSEQ multiplex PCR; TCRdb's copy keeps in-frame clones and lacks some. The data show over 200,000 clones, 70% to 90% seen once. The sequencing input was peripheral blood. All receptors derive from a woman aged 25 to 39 with acute or convalescent COVID-19.

This chain connects TRBV2 to TRBJ1-5; the D gene is possibly TRBD1 (5 bases). This CDR3 has 15 amino acids. Germline V gene lookup returns CDR1 SNHLY and CDR2 FYNNEI. Trimming removed 4 bases from V and 2 bases from J, with 12 bases in between. CDR3 DNA sequence: TGTGCCAGCAGTGTTAGGGGAACGGGCAATCAGCCCCAGCATTTT. As protein: CASSVRGTGNQPQHF.

Here the CDR3 reads CASSYLRSGANVLTF. For the CDR3, the DNA is TGTGCCAGCAGTTATTTGAGGTCCGGGGCCAACGTCCTGACTTTC. The chain is built from TRBV6-2 or TRBV6-3 and TRBJ2-6; D call uncertain. The ends were cut back, 3 bases at V and 4 bases at J, with 10 bases in the middle. The CDR3 consists of 15 residues. Per the germline V gene, CDR1 is MNHEY and CDR2 is SVGEGT.

This rearrangement joins TRBV27 to TRBJ1-2, with 9 bases matching TRBD1. The V segment lost 5 bases and the J segment 5 bases; nucleotides outside the gene matches: 12. Germline-derived CDR1 and CDR2 are MNHEY and SMNVEV (reference sequence). The CDR3 runs 16 residues. DNA of the CDR3: TGTGCCAGCAGTACCCAACCAGGACAGGGGAAATATGGCTACACCTTC. It codes for CASSTQPGQGKYGYTF.

This chain links TRBV9 with TRBJ2-7; possible D gene TRBD2, 5 bases. Germline lookup yields CDR1 SGDLS and CDR2 YYNGEE. With 0 bases removed from V and 3 bases from J, the gap between germline ends came to 16 bases. CDR3 length: 16 residues. This chain's CDR3 is CASSVGRGQPYYEQYF. CDR3 DNA: TGTGCCAGCAGCGTAGGGAGAGGGCAGCCTTACTACGAGCAGTACTTC.

This chain joins TRBV30 and TRBJ2-1, with unresolved D. V shed 3 bases and J shed 0 bases, with 9 bases lying between them. This CDR3 is 14 amino acids long. From germline, CDR1 is GTSNPN and CDR2 SVGIG (reference sequence). CDR3 region: CAWSPLVSYNEQFF. The CDR3 bases are TGTGCCTGGAGCCCCCTAGTCTCCTACAATGAGCAGTTCTTC.

The chain couples TRBV2 to TRBJ1-2; 8 nucleotides line up with TRBD1. Germline V gene sequence: CDR1 SNHLY, CDR2 FYNNEI. With 5 bases clipped from V and 6 bases from J, the junction kept 5 bases outside the gene matches. The CDR3 extends over 13 amino acids. The CDR3 is CASSSGGGDGYTF. DNA of the CDR3: TGTGCCAGCAGTTCAGGGGGCGGGGATGGCTACACCTTC.

In this sample, this clone turned up a few times. This chain links TRBV6-4 with TRBJ2-3; TRBD1 aligns across 10 bases. This CDR3 is built from 18 residues. CDR1 and CDR2 from the germline V gene are MRHNA and SNTAGT. J lost 2 bases, V lost 5 bases, and 13 bases had no gene match. The CDR3 sequence is CASSPYHGQGGTTDTQYF. The DNA of the CDR3 is TGTGCCAGCAGTCCCTACCACGGACAGGGGGGGACCACAGATACGCAGTATTTT.

This clone has a single count. The rearrangement links TRBV27 to TRBJ1-1; TRBD1 matches 11 bases. The CDR3 runs to 14 residues. V lost 4 bases, J lost 3 bases, and 1 base stayed unmatched. Germline values: CDR1 MNHEY, CDR2 SMNVEV (reference sequence). CDR3 in amino acids: CASSWDRGDTEAFF. The CDR3 coding sequence is TGTGCCAGCAGTTGGGACAGGGGGGACACTGAAGCTTTCTTT.

V is TRBV6-5 and J is TRBJ2-7, with D perhaps TRBD1 (6 bases). The V end lost 5 bases, the J end lost 3 bases, and 14 bases lay between the germline ends. From germline, CDR1 is MNHEY and CDR2 SVGAGI. CDR3 size: 14 residues. CDR3 nucleotide sequence: TGTGCCAGCAGTCAGGACAGAAGCCTCTACGAGCAGTACTTC. It encodes CASSQDRSLYEQYF.

There are a few counts of this clone. The chain combines TRBV27 with TRBJ2-7; 9 bases are a match to TRBD1. J lost 1 base, V lost 2 bases, and 3 bases had no gene match. CDR1 MNHEY and CDR2 SMNVEV come from the germline V gene (reference sequence). CDR3 length: 15 amino acids. DNA of the CDR3: TGTGCCAGCAGTTTAGGGACAGGGTTGTCCTACGAGCAGTACTTC. The encoded protein is CASSLGTGLSYEQYF.

This clone has just a few counts. The chain is built from TRBV2 and TRBJ2-7; TRBD2 might be the D (5 bases). The length of the CDR3 is 12 residues. Germline CDR1 SNHLY, CDR2 FYNNEI. Trimming took 1 base from V and 6 from J, leaving 7 bases between them. This CDR3 reads CASSEEGGEQYF. CDR3 nucleotides: TGTGCCAGCAGTGAAGAAGGAGGCGAGCAGTACTTC.

The CDR3 sequence: CASSPSLASSSYEQYF. The DNA of the CDR3 is TGTGCCAGCAGCCCGAGTCTAGCTTCGAGCTCCTACGAGCAGTACTTC. J is TRBJ2-7 and V is TRBV11-2; D possibly corresponds to TRBD2 (5 bases). The germline V gene has CDR1 SGHAT and CDR2 FQNNGV. This CDR3 has 16 amino acids. V dropped 5 bases and J dropped 0 bases, with 17 bases sitting between them. Filled out from reference TRBV11-2 and TRBJ2-7, the complete variable domain reads EAGVAQSPRYKIIEKRQSVAFWCNPISGHATLYWYQQILGQGPKLLIQFQNNGVVDDSQLPKDRFSAERLKGVDSTLKIQPAKLEDSAVYLCASSPSLASSSYEQYFGPGTRLTVT.

The chain recombines TRBV4-3 with TRBJ2-5; D gene ambiguous. Trimming removed 2 bases from V and 5 bases from J, with 6 bases in between. The CDR3 extends over 12 amino acids. Per germline, CDR1 LGHNA and CDR2 YSLEER. This CDR3 reads CASSQNMETQYF. DNA for the CDR3: TGCGCCAGCAGCCAAAACATGGAGACCCAGTACTTC.

The chain combines TRBV14 with TRBJ2-1; D is possibly TRBD2 (6 bases). Germline values: CDR1 SGHDN, CDR2 FVKESK. V gave up 1 base and J gave up 6 bases, with 10 bases separating them. The CDR3 runs 14 residues. The CDR3 DNA follows: TGTGCCAGCAGCCAAGGGTTTAGCGGCAATGAGCAGTTCTTC. This encodes CASSQGFSGNEQFF.

The chain combines TRBV19 with TRBJ1-1; 10 bases align to TRBD1. Looked up from germline, CDR1 is LNHDA and CDR2 is SQIVND (reference sequence). J gave up 2 bases and V 7 bases, and 1 base lay outside the gene matches. CDR3 size: 13 residues. DNA for the CDR3: TGTGCCAGTACGACAGGGGGCAACACTGAAGCTTTCTTT. Translating gives CASTTGGNTEAFF.

This clone has a handful of counts. The V and J genes are TRBV7-2 and TRBJ2-7; perhaps TRBD2 as D (5 bases). The CDR3 loop spans 12 amino acids. Germline V gives CDR1 SGHTA, CDR2 FQGNSA. The V gene lost 5 bases and the J gene lost 7 bases, with 12 bases spanning the gap. CDR3 coding DNA: TGTGCCAGCAGCCTCCTACCGGGAGAGCAGTACTTC. The encoded protein is CASSLLPGEQYF.

The chain joins TRBV18 to TRBJ1-2, with 8 nucleotides matching TRBD1. The CDR3 is 14 amino acids. V shed 2 bases and J 6 bases; nucleotides not matched to a gene: 5. From germline, CDR1 is KGHSH and CDR2 LQKENI. In nucleotides, the CDR3 is TGTGCCAGCTCACCAGCAGGGGGCGACCATGGCTACACCTTC. Its protein product is CASSPAGGDHGYTF.

This clone was seen only a few times. The chain is built from TRBV6-5 and TRBJ1-5, with D unresolved. V was clipped by 8 bases and J by 4 bases, with 12 bases between them. Germline CDR1 and CDR2: MNHEY and SVGAGI. This CDR3 comprises 13 residues. DNA of the CDR3: TGTGCCAGCCGCCCCGGGGAGAATCAGCCCCAGCATTTT. It yields the protein CASRPGENQPQHF.

The chain carries TRBV6-5 and TRBJ1-5, with 7 bases that match TRBD1. CDR1 is MNHEY and CDR2 is SVGAGI in the germline V gene. The CDR3 has 12 residues. V lost 10 bases to trimming and J lost 2 bases; unmatched junction nucleotides: 2. As DNA, the CDR3 is TGTGCCACTACAGGGGGCAATCAGCCCCAGCATTTT. This sequence encodes CATTGGNQPQHF.

This chain links TRBV2 with TRBJ1-2, with D possibly matching TRBD1 (6 bases). This CDR3 has 14 residues. Germline V lookup: CDR1 SNHLY, CDR2 FYNNEI. The V gene lost 6 bases and the J gene lost 3 bases, with 14 bases spanning the gap. CDR3 loop: CASSPRGADYGYTF. The CDR3 DNA is TGTGCCAGCAGCCCACGGGGGGCGGACTATGGCTACACCTTC.

The chain recombines TRBV19 with TRBJ2-1; D might be TRBD1 (5 bases). Trimming left V 3 bases short and J 0 bases short, with 9 bases between. The germline CDR1 and CDR2 sequences are LNHDA and SQIVND (reference sequence). The CDR3 totals 15 residues. CDR3 in amino acids: CASSIQGTSYNEQFF. CDR3 sequence (DNA): TGTGCCAGTAGTATTCAGGGAACCTCCTACAATGAGCAGTTCTTC.